Listed below are T cell receptor beta chains from one sample, sequenced in a study of T cell responses to AZD1222 COVID-19 vaccine. TCRdb's table, derived via immunoSEQ multiplex PCR, lists solely in-frame clones and lacks some. The table has fewer than 150,000 clones, 85% to 90% seen once; the top ten hold under 2%. The specimen was peripheral blood, collected 28 days after the second AZD1222 dose. Receptor source: an adult who received the AZD1222 COVID-19 vaccine. The CDR3 runs from the conserved cysteine through the conserved F or W. A D gene is named only where the DNA matches it firmly. Clone size is shown for a subset of rows, as once, few, many or a class of expanded clone.

clone_size	d_call	v_call	j_call	cdr3_aa	cdr3_nt
.	.	TRBV28	TRBJ2-7	CASSRQYYEQYF	TGTGCCAGCAGTAGGCAGTACTACGAGCAGTACTTC
.	TRBD2	TRBV28	TRBJ2-7	CASREREMNEQYF	TGTGCCAGCAGAGAGCGGGAGATGAACGAGCAGTACTTC
few	.	TRBV4-1	TRBJ1-2	CASSQDIWNRRLREYGYTF	TGCGCCAGCAGCCAAGATATTTGGAACAGGCGCCTAAGGGAATATGGCTACACCTTC
.	.	TRBV15	TRBJ1-5	CATSPRPQSGNQPQHF	TGTGCCACCAGCCCCCGTCCACAATCGGGCAATCAGCCCCAGCATTTT
few	.	TRBV6-5	TRBJ2-1	CASAPPYGYEQFF	TGTGCCAGCGCCCCACCGTACGGCTATGAGCAGTTCTTC
.	.	TRBV29-1	TRBJ2-7	CSVIRISSYEQYF	TGCAGCGTTATTAGGATTTCATCCTACGAGCAGTACTTC
.	.	TRBV19	TRBJ1-2	CASSLGLTGYGYTF	TGTGCCAGTAGCCTGGGGCTTACCGGCTATGGCTACACCTTC
.	TRBD1	TRBV6-6	TRBJ1-5	CASTSGQGKNQPQHF	TGTGCCAGCACCTCCGGACAGGGGAAAAATCAGCCCCAGCATTTT
.	TRBD1	TRBV30	TRBJ1-1	CAWTKLEQGSSEAFF	TGTGCCTGGACCAAATTAGAACAGGGGAGTTCTGAAGCTTTCTTT
once	.	TRBV29-1	TRBJ1-5	CSVSSSNQPQHF	TGCAGCGTTTCCAGTAGCAATCAGCCCCAGCATTTT
.	.	TRBV7-2	TRBJ1-2	CASSFNQGPTYGYTF	TGTGCCAGCAGCTTCAATCAGGGACCGACCTATGGCTACACCTTC
.	.	TRBV28	TRBJ1-5	CASSLRSETGNQPQHF	TGTGCCAGCAGTTTAAGGTCCGAGACAGGCAATCAGCCCCAGCATTTT
.	.	TRBV28	TRBJ2-7	CASSPSRAGAYEQYF	TGTGCCAGCAGCCCCAGCCGAGCAGGGGCCTACGAGCAGTACTTC
.	.	TRBV18	TRBJ1-1	CASSPLGQNTEAFF	TGTGCCAGCTCACCACTCGGACAGAACACTGAAGCTTTCTTT
once	TRBD2	TRBV27	TRBJ2-3	CASKGVAGRDTDTQYF	TGTGCCAGCAAAGGGGTAGCGGGACGCGACACAGATACGCAGTATTTT
few	TRBD1	TRBV7-8	TRBJ2-7	CASSWTGKAYEQYF	TGTGCCAGCAGCTGGACAGGGAAGGCCTACGAGCAGTACTTC
few	.	TRBV5-1	TRBJ1-4	CASSPGTSATNEKLFF	TGCGCCAGCAGCCCCGGGACATCCGCAACTAATGAAAAACTGTTTTTT
.	TRBD1	TRBV19	TRBJ1-2	CASSTAGTGDGYTF	TGTGCCAGTAGTACCGCCGGGACAGGGGATGGCTACACCTTC
once	TRBD1	TRBV11-2	TRBJ1-2	CASSLLGQGGGYGYTF	TGTGCCAGCAGCTTACTTGGACAGGGCGGGGGTTATGGCTACACCTTC
.	TRBD1	TRBV7-9	TRBJ1-5	CASSPLGTGIQPQHF	TGTGCCAGCAGCCCTTTAGGGACAGGTATTCAGCCCCAGCATTTT
.	TRBD1	TRBV24-1	TRBJ1-3	CATADRGGNTIYF	TGTGCCACAGCTGACAGGGGAGGAAACACCATATATTTT
.	.	TRBV7-2	TRBJ2-5	CASSLYKGSETQYF	TGTGCCAGCAGCTTATACAAGGGCTCGGAGACCCAGTACTTC
.	.	TRBV18	TRBJ2-7	CASSPTGATYEQYF	TGTGCCAGCTCACCTACTGGAGCCACCTACGAGCAGTACTTC
once	TRBD2	TRBV7-3	TRBJ2-3	CASSLGLAVYDTQYF	TGTGCCAGCAGCTTGGGACTAGCTGTATATGATACGCAGTATTTT
.	.	TRBV6-6	TRBJ2-5	CASSRGGVETQYF	TGTGCCAGCAGTCGCGGCGGGGTGGAGACCCAGTACTTC
few	TRBD1	TRBV28	TRBJ1-1	CASSLLFGQGSTEAFF	TGTGCCAGCAGTTTATTATTCGGACAGGGAAGCACTGAAGCTTTCTTT
.	.	TRBV19	TRBJ2-3	CASSEADTQYF	TGTGCCAGTAGTGAGGCAGATACGCAGTATTTT
.	.	TRBV19	TRBJ2-3	CATEDLTSTDTQYF	TGTGCCACGGAAGATCTTACTAGCACAGATACGCAGTATTTT
.	.	TRBV6-5	TRBJ1-1	CASRRPPAEAFF	TGTGCCAGCAGACGCCCTCCCGCTGAAGCTTTCTTT
.	.	TRBV11-2	TRBJ2-1	CASSVQVNEQFF	TGTGCCAGCAGCGTACAGGTGAATGAGCAGTTCTTC
few	TRBD1	TRBV29-1	TRBJ2-7	CSVMGWGQGYEQYF	TGCAGCGTTATGGGATGGGGACAGGGGTACGAGCAGTACTTC
.	.	TRBV5-1	TRBJ2-1	CASSLESHRRNEQFF	TGCGCCAGCAGCTTGGAGTCTCACAGAAGGAATGAGCAGTTCTTC
.	TRBD2	TRBV7-6	TRBJ2-3	CASSLTSGGADTQYF	TGTGCCAGCAGCTTAACTAGCGGGGGGGCAGATACGCAGTATTTT
.	.	TRBV29-1	TRBJ2-2	CSVAGQLNTGELFF	TGCAGCGTGGCGGGACAGCTAAACACCGGGGAGCTGTTTTTT
few	.	TRBV27	TRBJ1-2	CASFKGGYGYTF	TGTGCCAGCTTTAAAGGGGGCTATGGCTACACCTTC
.	.	TRBV3-1/TRBV3-2	TRBJ1-2	CASSQEGRGSNYGYTF	TGTGCCAGCAGCCAAGAAGGGCGAGGATCCAACTATGGCTACACCTTC
.	TRBD1	TRBV18	TRBJ1-5	CASSLDRGSDQPQHF	TGTGCCAGCTCGCTTGACAGGGGCAGTGATCAGCCCCAGCATTTT
.	.	TRBV7-2	TRBJ2-3	CASSLFSTDTQYF	TGTGCCAGCAGCTTATTTAGTACAGATACGCAGTATTTT
.	.	TRBV5-1	TRBJ1-4	CASSLSGPNEKLFF	TGCGCCAGCAGCTTAAGCGGGCCTAATGAAAAACTGTTTTTT
.	TRBD1	TRBV28	TRBJ2-3	CASSLFSGAGGADTQYF	TGTGCCAGCAGTTTATTTTCGGGGGCAGGGGGCGCAGATACGCAGTATTTT
.	TRBD1	TRBV19	TRBJ1-2	CASSIGQGTTYGYTF	TGTGCCAGTAGTATCGGACAGGGGACAACCTATGGCTACACCTTC
.	.	TRBV2	TRBJ2-5	CASSELMTEETQYF	TGTGCCAGCAGTGAATTGATGACAGAAGAGACCCAGTACTTC
once	TRBD2	TRBV5-6	TRBJ2-1	CASSLGPGGYNEQFF	TGTGCCAGCAGCTTGGGACCCGGGGGGTACAATGAGCAGTTCTTC
.	TRBD1	TRBV19	TRBJ1-5	CASSIVGRGLNQPQHF	TGTGCCAGTAGTATAGTCGGCAGGGGGCTCAATCAGCCCCAGCATTTT
few	.	TRBV30	TRBJ1-1	CAWSVGGRGAEAFF	TGTGCCTGGAGTGTAGGGGGACGAGGGGCTGAAGCTTTCTTT